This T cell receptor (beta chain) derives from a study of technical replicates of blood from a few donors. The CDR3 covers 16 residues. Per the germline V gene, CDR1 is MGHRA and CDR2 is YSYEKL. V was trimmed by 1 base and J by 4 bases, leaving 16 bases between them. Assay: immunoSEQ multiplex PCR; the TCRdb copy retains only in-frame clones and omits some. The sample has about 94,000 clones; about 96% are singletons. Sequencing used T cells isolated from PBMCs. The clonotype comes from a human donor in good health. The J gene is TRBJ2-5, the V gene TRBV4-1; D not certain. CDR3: CASSQALRSLIETQYF. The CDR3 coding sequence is TGCGCCAGCAGCCAAGCATTGCGGTCTCTCATAGAGACCCAGTACTTC.